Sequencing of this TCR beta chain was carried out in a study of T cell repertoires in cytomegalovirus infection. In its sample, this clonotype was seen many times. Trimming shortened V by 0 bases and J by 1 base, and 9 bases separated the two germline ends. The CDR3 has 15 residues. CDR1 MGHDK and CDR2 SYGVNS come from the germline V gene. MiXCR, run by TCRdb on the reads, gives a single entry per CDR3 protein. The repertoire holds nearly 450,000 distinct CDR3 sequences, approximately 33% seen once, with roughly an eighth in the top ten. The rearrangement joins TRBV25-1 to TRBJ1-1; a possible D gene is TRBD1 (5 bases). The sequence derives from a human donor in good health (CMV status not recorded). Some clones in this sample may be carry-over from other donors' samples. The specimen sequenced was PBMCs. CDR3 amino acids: CASSEYKQENTEAFF. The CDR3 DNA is TGTGCCAGCAGTGAATATAAACAGGAGAACACTGAAGCTTTCTTT.